This TCR beta chain is drawn from a study of breast tumors, draining lymph nodes, adjacent tissues. Study-level results: Luminal-like breast cancer showed significantly higher tumor–nontumor repertoire similarity than basal-like. Tumor TCR diversity was below lymph nodes but above nontumor tissue.

Concerning this clonotype: The target antigen is unknown.

TCRdb re-called the multiplex PCR reads through MiXCR, storing one row per CDR3 protein. The profile shows 15,000 to 17,000 distinct CDR3 sequences, around 49% of them singletons. The receptor comes from a female donor with breast cancer. Some clones in this sample may be carry-over from other donors' samples. Sequencing was performed on tumor-adjacent breast tissue.

CDR3 in amino acids: CASSLSGPNEKLFF. Here the CDR3 DNA reads TGTGCCAGCAGCTTGTCTGGGCCGAATGAAAAACTGTTTTTT. The chain links TRBV7-2 to TRBJ1-4; D is unclear. The germline V gene encodes CDR1 SGHTA and CDR2 FQGNSA. V lost 3 bases and J 5 bases, leaving 10 bases between the germline ends. This CDR3 has 14 residues.